This T cell receptor (beta chain) is drawn from a study of immune cell composition in non-small cell lung cancer. The germline V gene has CDR1 MNHNS and CDR2 SASEGT. This CDR3 has 15 amino acids. The V segment lost 5 bases and the J segment 6 bases; nucleotides outside the gene matches: 7. The assay was immunoSEQ multiplex PCR, and TCRdb's table has in-frame clones only and misses some. The sample contains 12,000 to 15,000 clones, 73% of which appear only once. V and J are TRBV6-1 and TRBJ1-5, with 10 positions matching TRBD1. The sequencing input was lung tumor tissue. The TCR comes from a human donor with non-small cell lung cancer. DNA of the CDR3: TGTGCCAGCAGTACGAGGGACAGGGGATCTCAGCCCCAGCATTTT. This codes for CASSTRDRGSQPQHF.